This T cell receptor beta chain was captured in a study of identical twins. This CDR3 contains 13 residues. V was clipped by 0 bases and J by 7 bases, with 4 bases between them. MiXCR, applied by TCRdb to the 5' RACE reads, yields one record per CDR3 protein. The sample includes approximately 1.8 million distinct CDR3 sequences, roughly 35% of them seen just once. This clonotype was detected once. The source of this sequence is a newborn girl in good health. Sequencing used cord blood. The chain has TRBV12-3 or TRBV12-4 and TRBJ1-6; D remains ambiguous. The CDR3 loop is CASSLAKNSPLHF. The CDR3 DNA reads as TGTGCCAGCAGTTTAGCAAAAAATTCACCCCTCCACTTT.